The entry below describes one TCR beta chain. Assay used: immunoSEQ multiplex PCR; TCRdb lists only in-frame clones, some missing. The sample yields 50,000 to 70,000 clones, roughly 81% seen once. The sample belongs to a study of OX40 agonist ivuxolimab in advanced cancers. Germline CDR1 is LNHDA and CDR2 is SQIVND (reference sequence). CDR3 length: 14 residues. Trimming removed 5 bases from V and 4 bases from J, with 15 bases in between. This material consisted of CD4+ or CD8+ T cells sorted from blood, taken in a trial of the OX40 agonist ivuxolimab. This clonotype was sampled from an adult with an advanced solid tumor such as melanoma, head and neck, liver or kidney cancer. The V gene is TRBV19, the J gene TRBJ2-7; a weak D match, TRBD2 (6 bases). The DNA of the CDR3 is TGTGCCAGTAGTCTCAGGGAGAGCGGGTACGAGCAGTACTTC. Amino acid sequence: CASSLRESGYEQYF. The variable domain in full, completed from reference TRBV19 and TRBJ2-7, reads DGGITQSPKYLFRKEGQNVTLSCEQNLNHDAMYWYRQDPGQGLRLIYYSQIVNDFQKGDIAEGYSVSREKKESFPLTVTSAQKNPTAFYLCASSLRESGYEQYFGPGTRLTVT.